The TCR beta chain under discussion was sequenced for a study of T cells in tumors after PD-1 blockade. Study-wide background: Patients received pembrolizumab 200 mg every 3 weeks or cemiplimab 350 mg every 2 weeks. During anti-PD-1 treatment, some patients continued daily vismodegib 150 mg. Mean per blood sample: some 100,000 templates (about 24,000-260,000), about 40,000 unique clonotypes.

Assay: immunoSEQ multiplex PCR; the TCRdb copy retains only in-frame clones and omits some. The sample lists about 20,000 clones; around 80% were seen once. Tumor or blood genomic DNA was sequenced, with inputs of about 550 ng to 6,004 ng. The germline gives CDR1 GTSNPN, CDR2 SVGIG (reference sequence). The V and J ends lost 2 bases and 5 bases, in that order; junction bases with no gene match: 9. The CDR3 has 18 residues. This rearrangement joins TRBV30 to TRBJ2-2; 15 nucleotides match TRBD2. Source: PBMCs, taken before anti-PD-1 treatment. The TCR originated in a human donor with basal cell carcinoma. CDR3 in DNA: TGTGCCTGGAGTAAAGGACTAGCGGGAGGGCCGAGGACCGGGGAGCTGTTTTTT. The encoded protein is CAWSKGLAGGPRTGELFF.